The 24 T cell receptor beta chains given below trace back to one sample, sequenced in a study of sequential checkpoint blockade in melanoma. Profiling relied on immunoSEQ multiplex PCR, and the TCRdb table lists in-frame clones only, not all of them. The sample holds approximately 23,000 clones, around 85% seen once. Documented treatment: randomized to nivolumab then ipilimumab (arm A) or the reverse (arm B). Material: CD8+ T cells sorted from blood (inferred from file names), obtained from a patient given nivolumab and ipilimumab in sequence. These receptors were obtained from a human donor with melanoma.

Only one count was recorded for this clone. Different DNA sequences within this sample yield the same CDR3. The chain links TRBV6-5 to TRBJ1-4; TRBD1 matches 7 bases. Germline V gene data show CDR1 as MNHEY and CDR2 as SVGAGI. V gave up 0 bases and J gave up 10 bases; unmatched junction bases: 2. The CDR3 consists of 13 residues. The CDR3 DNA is TGTGCCAGCAGTTACTCCTCAGGGGGAAAACTGTTTTTT. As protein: CASSYSSGGKLFF.

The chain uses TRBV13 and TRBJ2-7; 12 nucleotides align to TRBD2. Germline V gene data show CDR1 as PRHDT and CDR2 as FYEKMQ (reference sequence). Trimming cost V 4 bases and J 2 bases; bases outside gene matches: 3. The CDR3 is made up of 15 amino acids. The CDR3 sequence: CASSSRLAGAYEQYF. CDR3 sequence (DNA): TGTGCCAGCAGCTCCCGACTAGCGGGAGCCTACGAGCAGTACTTC.

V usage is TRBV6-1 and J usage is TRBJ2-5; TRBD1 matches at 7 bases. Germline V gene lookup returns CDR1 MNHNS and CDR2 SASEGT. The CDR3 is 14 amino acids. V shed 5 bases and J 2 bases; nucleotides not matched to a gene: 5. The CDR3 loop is CASSSLTGQETQYF. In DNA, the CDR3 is TGTGCCAGCAGTTCTCTGACAGGGCAAGAGACCCAGTACTTC.

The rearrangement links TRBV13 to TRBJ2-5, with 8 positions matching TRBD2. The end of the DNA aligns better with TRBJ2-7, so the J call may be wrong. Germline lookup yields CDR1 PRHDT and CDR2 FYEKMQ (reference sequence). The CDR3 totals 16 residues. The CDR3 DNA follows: TGTGCCAGCAGCTTAGGGAGGAGAGCGGGGGCCTACGAGCAGTACTTC. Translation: CASSLGRRAGAYEQYF.

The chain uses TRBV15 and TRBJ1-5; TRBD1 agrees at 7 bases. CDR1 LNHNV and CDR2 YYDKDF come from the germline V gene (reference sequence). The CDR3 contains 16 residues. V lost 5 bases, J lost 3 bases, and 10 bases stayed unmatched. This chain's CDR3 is CATSGEQGLPNQPQHF. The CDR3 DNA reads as TGTGCCACCAGCGGGGAACAGGGGCTCCCCAATCAGCCCCAGCATTTT. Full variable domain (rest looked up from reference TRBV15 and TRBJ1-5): DAMVIQNPRYQVTQFGKPVTLSCSQTLNHNVMYWYQQKSSQAPKLLFHYYDKDFNNEADTPDNFQSRRPNTSFCFLDIRSPGLGDTAMYLCATSGEQGLPNQPQHFGDGTRLSIL.

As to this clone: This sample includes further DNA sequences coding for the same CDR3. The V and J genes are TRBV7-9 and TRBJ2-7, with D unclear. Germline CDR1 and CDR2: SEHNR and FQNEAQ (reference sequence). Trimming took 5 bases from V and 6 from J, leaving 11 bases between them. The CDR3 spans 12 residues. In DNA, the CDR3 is TGTGCCAGCAGCCTAGGCTTGAGCGAGCAGTACTTC. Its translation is CASSLGLSEQYF.

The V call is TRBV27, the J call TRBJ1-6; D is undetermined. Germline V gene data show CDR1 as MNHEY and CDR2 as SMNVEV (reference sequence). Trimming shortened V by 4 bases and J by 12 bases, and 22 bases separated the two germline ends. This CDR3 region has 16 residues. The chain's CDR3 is CASSYVALLRRRPLHF. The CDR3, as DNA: TGTGCCAGCAGTTATGTTGCTCTGTTGAGGAGGCGACCCCTCCACTTT.

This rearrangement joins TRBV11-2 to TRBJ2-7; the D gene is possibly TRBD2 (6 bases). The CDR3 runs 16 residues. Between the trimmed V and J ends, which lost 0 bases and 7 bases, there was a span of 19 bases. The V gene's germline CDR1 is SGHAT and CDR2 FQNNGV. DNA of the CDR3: TGTGCCAGCAGCTTAGAGACTAGATATTTCACTGAAGAGCAGTACTTC. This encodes CASSLETRYFTEEQYF.

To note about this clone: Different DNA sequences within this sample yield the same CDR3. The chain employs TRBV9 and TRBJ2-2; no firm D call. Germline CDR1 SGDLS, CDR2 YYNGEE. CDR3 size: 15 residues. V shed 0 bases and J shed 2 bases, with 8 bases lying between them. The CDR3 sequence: CASSVGGGNTGELFF. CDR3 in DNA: TGTGCCAGCAGCGTAGGTGGCGGCAACACCGGGGAGCTGTTTTTT.

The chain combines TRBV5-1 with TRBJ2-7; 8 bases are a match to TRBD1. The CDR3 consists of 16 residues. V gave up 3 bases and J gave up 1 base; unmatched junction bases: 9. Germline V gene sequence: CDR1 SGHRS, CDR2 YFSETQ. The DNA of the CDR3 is TGCGCCAGCAGCTCGGGCTCAGGGGGCGGGTCCTACGAGCAGTACTTC. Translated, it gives CASSSGSGGGSYEQYF.

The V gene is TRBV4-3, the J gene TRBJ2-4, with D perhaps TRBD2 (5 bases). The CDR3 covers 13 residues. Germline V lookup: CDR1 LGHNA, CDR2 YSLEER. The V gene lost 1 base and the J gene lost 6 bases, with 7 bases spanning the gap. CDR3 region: CASSQGEGNIQYF. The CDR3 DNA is TGCGCCAGCAGCCAAGGTGAGGGAAACATTCAGTACTTC.

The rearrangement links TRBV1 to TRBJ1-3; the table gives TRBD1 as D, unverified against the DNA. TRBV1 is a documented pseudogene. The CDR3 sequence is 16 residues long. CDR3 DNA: TGCACCAGCAGCCCTGCACAGGGGGAAAATGGAAACACCATATATTTT. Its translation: CTSSPAQGENGNTIYF.

The CDR3 nucleotides are TGCAGCGTTGAGCGTCAAAAAAACACCGGGGAGCTGTTTTTT. Protein: CSVERQKNTGELFF. The J gene is TRBJ2-2, the V gene TRBV29-1; D is unclear. Per the germline V gene, CDR1 is SQVTM and CDR2 is ANQGSEA. Trimming removed 3 bases from V and 2 bases from J, with 10 bases in between. CDR3 length: 14 residues.

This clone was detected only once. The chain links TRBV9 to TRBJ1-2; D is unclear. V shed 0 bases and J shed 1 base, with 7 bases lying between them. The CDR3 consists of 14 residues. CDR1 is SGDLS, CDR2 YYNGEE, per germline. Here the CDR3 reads CASSVGGSNYGYTF. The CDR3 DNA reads TGTGCCAGCAGCGTAGGTGGCAGTAACTATGGCTACACCTTC.

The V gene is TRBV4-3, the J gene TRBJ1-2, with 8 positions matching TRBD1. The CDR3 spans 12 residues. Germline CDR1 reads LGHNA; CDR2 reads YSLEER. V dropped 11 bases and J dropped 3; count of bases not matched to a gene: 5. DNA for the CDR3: TGCGCCTCAGGGGGACAGGACTATGGCTACACCTTC. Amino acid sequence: CASGGQDYGYTF.

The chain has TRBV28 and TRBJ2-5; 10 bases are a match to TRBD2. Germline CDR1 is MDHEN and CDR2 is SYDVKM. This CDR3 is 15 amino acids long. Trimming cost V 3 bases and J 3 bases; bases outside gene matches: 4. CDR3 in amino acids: CASSFLTSGEETQYF. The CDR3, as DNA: TGTGCCAGCAGTTTTTTAACTAGCGGGGAAGAGACCCAGTACTTC.

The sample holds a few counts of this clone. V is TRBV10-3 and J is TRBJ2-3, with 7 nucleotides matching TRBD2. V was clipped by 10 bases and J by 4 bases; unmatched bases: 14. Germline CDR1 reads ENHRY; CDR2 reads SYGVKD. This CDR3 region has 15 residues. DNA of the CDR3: TGTGCCACCACATTCGGGGGGAGTAGCGCAGATACGCAGTATTTT. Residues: CATTFGGSSADTQYF.

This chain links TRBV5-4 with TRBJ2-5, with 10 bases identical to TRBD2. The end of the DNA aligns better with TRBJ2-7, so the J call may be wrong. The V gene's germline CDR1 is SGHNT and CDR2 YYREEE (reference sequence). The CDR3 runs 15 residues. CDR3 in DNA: TGTGCCAGCAGCTTGTCCAGCGGGAGGGCATACGAGCAGTACTTC. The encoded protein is CASSLSSGRAYEQYF.

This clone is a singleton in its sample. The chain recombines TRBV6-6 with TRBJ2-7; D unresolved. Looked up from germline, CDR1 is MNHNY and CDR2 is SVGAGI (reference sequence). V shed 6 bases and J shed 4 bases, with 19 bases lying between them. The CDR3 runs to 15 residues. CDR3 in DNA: TGTGCCAGCAGGAACCTCGGTGTCACCGAATACGAGCAGTACTTC. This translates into CASRNLGVTEYEQYF.

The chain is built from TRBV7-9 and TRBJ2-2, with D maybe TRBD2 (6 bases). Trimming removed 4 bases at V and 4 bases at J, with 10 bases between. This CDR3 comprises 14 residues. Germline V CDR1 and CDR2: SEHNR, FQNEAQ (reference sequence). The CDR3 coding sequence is TGTGCCAGCAGCTCCGGAGGGACCACCGGGGAGCTGTTTTTT. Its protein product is CASSSGGTTGELFF.

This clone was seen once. CDR3 sequence reads: CASSPGYGYTF. The CDR3 region has the DNA TGTGCCAGCAGTCCAGGCTATGGCTACACCTTC. V gene TRBV5-5 combines with J gene TRBJ1-2; no clear D. Trimming removed 5 bases from V and 4 bases from J, with 6 bases in between. The CDR3 spans 11 residues. Germline V CDR1 and CDR2: SGHKS, YYEKEE (reference sequence).

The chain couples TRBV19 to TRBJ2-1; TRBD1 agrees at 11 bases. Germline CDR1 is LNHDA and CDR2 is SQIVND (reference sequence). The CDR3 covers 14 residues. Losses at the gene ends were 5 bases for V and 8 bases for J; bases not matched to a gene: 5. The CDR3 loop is CASSPRDRGYEQFF. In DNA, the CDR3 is TGTGCCAGTAGTCCGCGGGACAGGGGGTATGAGCAGTTCTTC.

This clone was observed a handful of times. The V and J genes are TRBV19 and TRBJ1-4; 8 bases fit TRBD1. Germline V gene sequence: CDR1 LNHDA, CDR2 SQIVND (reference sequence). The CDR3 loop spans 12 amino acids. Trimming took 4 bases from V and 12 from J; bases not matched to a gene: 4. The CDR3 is CASSRTGTELFF. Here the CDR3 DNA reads TGTGCCAGTAGTAGGACAGGGACGGAACTGTTTTTT.

Here the CDR3 reads CASSRADNSPLHF. The CDR3 DNA reads TGTGCCAGTAGTAGGGCAGATAATTCACCCCTCCACTTT. The J gene is TRBJ1-6, the V gene TRBV19; D is unclear. V lost 4 bases and J lost 5, with 6 bases in between. Germline-derived CDR1 and CDR2 are LNHDA and SQIVND (reference sequence). The CDR3 runs 13 residues.